The clone carrying this T cell receptor (beta chain) was recorded a few times. This record belongs to a study of regulatory T cells in long-lasting Graves disease. Sample time point: newly diagnosed GD, antithyroid drugs for less than 3 months. PBMC RNA was the source of the TCR library. Between the trimmed V and J ends, which lost 1 base and 4 bases, there was a span of 16 bases. The CDR3 contains 16 residues. Germline CDR1 is MNHEY and CDR2 is SVGEGT. The TCR beta library used iRepertoire HTBI primers with Arm-PCR amplification of CDR3. TCRdb called the multiplex PCR reads again in MiXCR, with one record for every CDR3 protein. The sample lists 360,000 or so distinct CDR3 sequences, over 15% occurring once. These data were likewise used in another study, on T cells in Graves' hyperthyroidism and ophthalmopathy. Per that paper: The study left out patients who had uncontrolled infection, other autoimmune disease, pregnancy or lactation. TCR CDR3 underwent first-round RT-PCR with the HTBI primer set. Among clonotypes expanded in thyroid above 0.001, most were also found in blood. Ophthalmopathy cases were set apart from stable hyperthyroidism by a 13 V-J model.

The chain is built from TRBV6-2 or TRBV6-3 and TRBJ1-2; weak D call: TRBD1 (6 bases). This clonotype was sampled from a man aged 40-50 years with Graves disease. The material was peripheral blood mononuclear cells (PBMCs), obtained at new diagnosis, from a patient treated with antithyroid drugs. CDR3 coding DNA: TGTGCCAGCAGTTACTTTTTATCCCGGGACACCTATGGCTACACCTTC. Residues: CASSYFLSRDTYGYTF.